This record concerns one TCR beta chain sequence. Germline is not matched at one junction end, which may reflect a read error. As processed by the authors: Amplification of reference gene primers provided the estimated nucleated cell counts. TCRdb's table, derived via immunoSEQ multiplex PCR, lists solely in-frame clones and lacks some. That table gives V, J and clone size, and the DNA gave D and trimming. The table shows about 280,000 clones, with over 75% occurring only once. This entry comes from a study of blood T cell repertoires in COVID-19. The overall study: The United States, Italy and Spain were the sources of the acute and convalescent COVID-19 samples. T cells, B-cell-depleted T cells, or PBMCs provided the cDNA or gDNA that served as material.

The CDR3 extends over 21 amino acids. The germline V gene encodes CDR1 MRHNA and CDR2 SNTAGT. The rearrangement uses TRBV6-4 and TRBJ2-2; 12 nucleotides match TRBD2. Sequenced sample: peripheral blood. The sequence was obtained from a man aged 45-65 years with active or convalescent COVID-19. The CDR3 sequence: CASTDSLGETSGRKRAGELFF. Written as DNA, the CDR3 is TGTGCCAGCACTGACAGTCTGGGGGAAACTAGCGGGAGGAAGAGGGCCGGGGAGCTGTTTTTT.